The 18 T cell receptor beta chains below were found in one sample sequenced in a study of blood T cell repertoires in COVID-19. TCRdb's table, derived via immunoSEQ multiplex PCR, lists solely in-frame clones and lacks some. The table shows a few hundred thousand clones, with about 85% occurring only once. Sequencing was carried out using PBMCs or T cells enriched from blood (not recorded which). The source of these receptors is a woman in her 50s who had recovered from COVID-19.

The chain uses TRBV19 and TRBJ2-7; 10 positions match TRBD1. Trimming removed 5 bases from V and 7 bases from J; junction bases left unmatched: 11. The CDR3 runs 15 residues. CDR1 LNHDA and CDR2 SQIVND come from the germline V gene (reference sequence). As DNA, the CDR3 is TGTGCCAGTAGTCCGATTGACAGGGGGCCGGGGGAGCAGTACTTC. It codes for CASSPIDRGPGEQYF.

For the CDR3, the DNA is TGCAGTGCTACCGGGAACTATGGCTACACCTTC. Its protein is CSATGNYGYTF. The chain has TRBV20-1 and TRBJ1-2; D call uncertain. The germline V gene encodes CDR1 DFQATT and CDR2 SNEGSKA (reference sequence). V gave up 4 bases and J gave up 2 bases, with 5 bases separating them. The CDR3 spans 11 residues.

The chain joins TRBV6-5 to TRBJ2-4; D is undetermined. V was trimmed by 6 bases and J by 5 bases, leaving 11 bases between them. Germline loops: CDR1 MNHEY, CDR2 SVGAGI. This CDR3 is 13 amino acids long. This CDR3 is CASSREAQNIQYF. CDR3 in DNA: TGTGCCAGCAGCCGAGAGGCCCAAAACATTCAGTACTTC.

This sequence joins TRBV29-1 and TRBJ1-1, with D unresolved. This CDR3 has 14 amino acids. CDR1 is SQVTM and CDR2 is ANQGSEA in the germline V gene. Trimming removed 6 bases from V and 4 bases from J, with 18 bases in between. The CDR3 loop is CSVSPGRGGTEAFF. DNA of the CDR3: TGCAGCGTCTCCCCGGGCCGGGGTGGCACTGAAGCTTTCTTT. The complete variable domain, with remaining parts taken from reference TRBV29-1 and TRBJ1-1, reads SAVISQKPSRDICQRGTSLTIQCQVDSQVTMMFWYRQQPGQSLTLIATANQGSEATYESGFVIDKFPISRPNLTFSTLTVSNMSPEDSSIYLCSVSPGRGGTEAFFGQGTRLTVV.

The chain uses TRBV12-3 or TRBV12-4 and TRBJ1-1; D not certain. Trimming cost V 0 bases and J 6 bases, with 8 bases left between them. This CDR3 has 13 amino acids. As DNA, the CDR3 is TGTGCCAGCAGTTTAGCGCGAGGGTCTGAAGCTTTCTTT. This encodes CASSLARGSEAFF.

This chain uses TRBV9 with TRBJ1-1; 8 bases map to TRBD1. V trimming: 3 bases; J trimming: 3 bases; junction bases outside the gene matches: 10. CDR3 size: 16 residues. Germline loops: CDR1 SGDLS, CDR2 YYNGEE. Here the CDR3 reads CASSAGQGNRDTEAFF. The DNA of the CDR3 is TGTGCCAGCAGCGCCGGACAGGGAAATAGGGACACTGAAGCTTTCTTT.

The rearrangement joins TRBV7-3 to TRBJ2-2; 14 nucleotides align to TRBD2. Germline V lookup: CDR1 SGHTA, CDR2 FQGTGA. The CDR3 contains 18 residues. V was pared by 5 bases and J by 7 bases, with 12 bases of the junction left unmatched. CDR3 DNA: TGTGCCAGCAGCGCTCGCCCGGGACTAGCGGGGGTCGGCGGGGAGCTGTTTTTT. Its protein is CASSARPGLAGVGGELFF.

The rearrangement joins TRBV19 to TRBJ1-2; D gene ambiguous. This CDR3 spans 13 amino acids. V lost 4 bases, J lost 3 bases, and 9 bases lay in between. The germline gives CDR1 LNHDA, CDR2 SQIVND (reference sequence). CDR3 DNA: TGTGCCAGTAGTACGGCGGATTACTATGGCTACACCTTC. This codes for CASSTADYYGYTF.

CDR3 nucleotide sequence: TGTGCCTGGAGTCCCTCAGGGCTGGATCAGCCCCAGCATTTT. Residues: CAWSPSGLDQPQHF. The genes are TRBV30 and TRBJ1-5; a weak D match, TRBD1 (5 bases). The CDR3 sequence is 14 residues long. The V and J ends lost 2 bases and 5 bases respectively, with 13 bases between them. The germline V gene has CDR1 GTSNPN and CDR2 SVGIG (reference sequence).

The chain links TRBV7-2 to TRBJ2-1, with D perhaps matching TRBD2 (6 bases). The V and J ends lost 7 bases and 5 bases respectively, with 15 bases between them. This CDR3 has 14 amino acids. Germline V lookup: CDR1 SGHTA, CDR2 FQGNSA. CDR3 in DNA: TGTGCCAGCAACACGAGGGACTTTAACAATGAGCAGTTCTTC. Residues: CASNTRDFNNEQFF.

V usage is TRBV27 and J usage is TRBJ2-6; tentative D call: TRBD2 (7 bases). The CDR3 length is 17 residues. V was clipped by 6 bases and J by 0 bases, with 15 bases between them. Germline V gene data show CDR1 as MNHEY and CDR2 as SMNVEV (reference sequence). The DNA for the CDR3 is TGTGCCAGCAGACTAGGGGGGGCCAGCTCTGGGGCCAACGTCCTGACTTTC. Its protein is CASRLGGASSGANVLTF.

This clone turned up a few times. This sequence joins TRBV19 and TRBJ2-3; maybe TRBD2 (6 bases). Germline values: CDR1 LNHDA, CDR2 SQIVND (reference sequence). The V end lost 5 bases, the J end lost 4 bases, and 25 bases lay between the germline ends. This CDR3 has 18 residues. Here the CDR3 DNA reads TGTGCCAGTAGTTTACGTCTATTGGGCGGGGTAGGGGCAGATACGCAGTATTTT. This encodes CASSLRLLGGVGADTQYF.

V gene TRBV29-1 combines with J gene TRBJ1-2, with D unresolved. Germline V gene sequence: CDR1 SQVTM, CDR2 ANQGSEA. There are 13 residues in the CDR3. V was cut by 3 bases and J by 4 bases, with 12 bases left in between. The CDR3 region has the DNA TGCAGCGTTGAGGAGGGAATCCGCTATGGCTACACCTTC. Its protein is CSVEEGIRYGYTF.

The chain combines TRBV9 with TRBJ2-3; 9 nucleotides agree with TRBD1. Losses at the gene ends were 4 bases for V and 3 bases for J; bases not matched to a gene: 9. Germline CDR1 is SGDLS and CDR2 is YYNGEE. CDR3 length: 16 amino acids. CDR3 sequence: CASSKLTGGNTDTQYF. The CDR3 nucleotides are TGTGCCAGCAGCAAGTTGACAGGGGGAAATACAGATACGCAGTATTTT.

This clone was counted once. J is TRBJ2-5 and V is TRBV7-9, with TRBD2 identical over 8 bases. The trim removed 4 bases at V and 5 bases at J, leaving 15 bases unmatched. The germline CDR1 and CDR2 sequences are SEHNR and FQNEAQ (reference sequence). The length of the CDR3 is 17 residues. This chain's CDR3 is CASSSLRGRGAVETQYF. CDR3 sequence (DNA): TGTGCCAGCAGCTCTCTCCGAGGGCGGGGGGCCGTGGAGACCCAGTACTTC.

This clone was counted at least ten times. J is TRBJ2-7 and V is TRBV29-1; D ambiguous. Germline CDR1 SQVTM, CDR2 ANQGSEA. The CDR3 has 12 residues. Trimming pared 4 bases from V and 4 bases from J, leaving 11 bases between. The CDR3 spells CSVGHREYEQYF. CDR3 DNA: TGCAGCGTTGGGCACAGAGAATACGAGCAGTACTTC.

The chain joins TRBV5-1 to TRBJ1-4; possibly TRBD1 for D (5 bases). V lost 3 bases to trimming and J lost 8 bases, with 23 bases between them. This CDR3 spans 17 amino acids. Germline-derived CDR1 and CDR2 are SGHRS and YFSETQ. The CDR3 DNA reads TGCGCCAGCAGCTCGAAAAGTTTGGGACCGGCGGGAGAAAAACTGTTTTTT. Its translation: CASSSKSLGPAGEKLFF.

The V gene is TRBV30, the J gene TRBJ2-7, with 11 bases that match TRBD2. The CDR3 has 16 residues. V gave up 5 bases and J gave up 3 bases; unmatched junction bases: 12. Germline lookup yields CDR1 GTSNPN and CDR2 SVGIG (reference sequence). CDR3 in amino acids: CAWGTDLAGGRYEQYF. The CDR3 DNA reads TGTGCCTGGGGAACCGATCTAGCGGGAGGTCGCTACGAGCAGTACTTC. The full variable domain, with the rest looked up from reference TRBV30 and TRBJ2-7, is SQTIHQWPATLVQPVGSPLSLECTVEGTSNPNLYWYRQAAGRGLQLLFYSVGIGQISSEVPQNLSASRPQDRQFILSSKKLLLSDSGFYLCAWGTDLAGGRYEQYFGPGTRLTVT.